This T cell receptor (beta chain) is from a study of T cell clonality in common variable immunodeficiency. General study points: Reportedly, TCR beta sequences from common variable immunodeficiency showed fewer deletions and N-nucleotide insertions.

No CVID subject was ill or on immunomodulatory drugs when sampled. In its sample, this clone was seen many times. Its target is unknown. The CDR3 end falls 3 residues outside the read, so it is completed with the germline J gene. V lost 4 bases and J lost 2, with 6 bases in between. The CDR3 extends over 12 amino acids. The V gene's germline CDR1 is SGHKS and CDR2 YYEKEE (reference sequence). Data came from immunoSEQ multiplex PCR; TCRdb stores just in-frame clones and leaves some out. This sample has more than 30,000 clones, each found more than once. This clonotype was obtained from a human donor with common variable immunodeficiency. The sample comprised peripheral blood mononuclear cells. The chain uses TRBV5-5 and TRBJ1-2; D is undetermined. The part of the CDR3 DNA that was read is TGTGCCAGCAGCACATTAAACTATGGC. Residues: CASSTLNYG. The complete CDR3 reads CASSTLNYGYTF.